This TCR beta chain is drawn from a study of blood T cells in healthy people across ages. Per germline, CDR1 MNHEY and CDR2 SVGEGT. Trimming removed 5 bases from V and 0 bases from J, with 14 bases in between. The CDR3 contains 15 residues. A note on this clonotype: The antigen is not known.

Study findings and constraints: PBMCs went unsorted, and a conclusive naive versus antigen-experienced comparison was therefore prevented. Donor CMV status, an unknown factor, possibly confounded changes in expanded clonotypes.

The use of a sample-barcoded 5' primer and a J-beta primer mix characterized a second PCR of roughly 7 to 11 cycles. From the 5' RACE reads, TCRdb called clonotypes with MiXCR, one entry per CDR3 protein. Among some 370,000 distinct CDR3 sequences listed, more than 45% were seen once. This receptor was taken from a man aged 60 to 69 in good health. Material: blood. The chain has TRBV6-2 or TRBV6-3 and TRBJ2-7; D may be TRBD2 (7 bases). The CDR3 loop is CASSDGGLSSYEQYF. CDR3 DNA sequence: TGTGCCAGCAGTGACGGGGGGCTCAGCTCCTACGAGCAGTACTTC.